This entry describes one TCR beta chain. Its antigen is unidentified. The V gene's germline CDR1 is SEHNR and CDR2 FQNEAQ (reference sequence). This CDR3 is built from 15 residues. The germline V and J ends were trimmed by 1 base and 6 bases, with 12 bases remaining between them. The record originates from a study of shared clonotypes between healthy human individuals. Study as a whole: The study used three CD4 naive, three CD4 memory, two CD8 naive and one CD8 memory plate per donor.

Broader study findings: Across a handful of donors, naive CD4 shared 5% to 6.5%, naive CD8 around 3.5%, memory CD4 roughly 2.5%, memory CD8 around 0.36%.

The assay was immunoSEQ multiplex PCR, and TCRdb's table has in-frame clones only and misses some. The table has over a million clones, approximately 72% seen once; the top ten hold about 1.4%. Sequences were obtained from memory CD4+ T cells sorted from blood. The subset is: CD45RA-negative fraction. The J gene is TRBJ2-2, the V gene TRBV7-9; D call uncertain. The sequence derives from a man between 18 and 35 years old in good health. The CDR3 sequence is CASSLGSGFAGELFF. The CDR3 DNA reads TGTGCCAGCAGCTTAGGTTCGGGTTTCGCCGGGGAGCTGTTTTTT.